Below are 9 T cell receptor beta chains sequenced from a single sample in a study of T cell changes during pregnancy in multiple sclerosis. Sequencing was performed with immunoSEQ multiplex PCR; in TCRdb, only in-frame clones are kept and a portion is missing. The sample holds about 100,000 clones, about 90% seen once. Specimen: peripheral blood, collected after pregnancy. Source of these receptors: a female donor with multiple sclerosis, enrolled in a pregnancy study.

This clone turned up a few times. The genes are TRBV30 and TRBJ1-1; D is ambiguous. The CDR3 has 17 residues. CDR1 is GTSNPN, CDR2 SVGIG, per germline (reference sequence). V was clipped by 3 bases and J by 1 base, with 21 bases between them. The CDR3 loop reads CAWRAHALGRQNTEAFF. CDR3 DNA: TGTGCCTGGAGGGCCCATGCGCTTGGCAGACAGAACACTGAAGCTTTCTTT.

This clone was recorded once. This sequence joins TRBV5-1 and TRBJ1-2; D perhaps matches TRBD1 (6 bases). With 0 bases removed from V and 2 bases from J, the gap between germline ends came to 17 bases. From germline, CDR1 is SGHRS and CDR2 YFSETQ. The CDR3 loop spans 17 amino acids. The CDR3 here is CASSLAKATGGNYGYTF. CDR3 bases: TGCGCCAGCAGCTTGGCGAAAGCGACAGGAGGCAACTATGGCTACACCTTC.

This CDR3 is CASSSRQGSFQETQYF. The CDR3 bases are TGTGCCAGCAGCTCCCGACAGGGGTCTTTTCAAGAGACCCAGTACTTC. The chain combines TRBV5-6 with TRBJ2-5, with 8 bases aligning to TRBD1. V dropped 3 bases and J dropped 2; count of bases not matched to a gene: 9. The CDR3 sequence is 16 residues long. Looked up from germline, CDR1 is SGHDT and CDR2 is YYEEEE.

The chain joins TRBV5-1 to TRBJ2-1; D is uncertain. Germline-derived CDR1 and CDR2 are SGHRS and YFSETQ. The CDR3 is made up of 17 amino acids. Deletions cut 5 bases from V and 1 base from J, with 19 bases between. CDR3 sequence (DNA): TGCGCCAGCAGACCATCACAAGTGGTATGGTCCTACAATGAGCAGTTCTTC. As protein: CASRPSQVVWSYNEQFF.

This sequence joins TRBV7-9 and TRBJ1-5; TRBD1 might be the D (5 bases). Trimming removed 0 bases from V and 2 bases from J, with 11 bases in between. The CDR3 length is 16 residues. Germline-derived CDR1 and CDR2 are SEHNR and FQNEAQ (reference sequence). This CDR3 reads CASSLAEGLGNQPQHF. In DNA, the CDR3 is TGTGCCAGCAGCTTAGCGGAGGGGCTGGGCAATCAGCCCCAGCATTTT.

The J gene is TRBJ2-7, the V gene TRBV7-3, with D possibly matching TRBD2 (7 bases). The CDR3 spans 14 residues. V lost 6 bases and J lost 2, with 14 bases in between. In germline, CDR1 is SGHTA, CDR2 FQGTGA. The CDR3 nucleotides are TGTGCCAGCAGGGGGGCTAGCGGAACCTACGAGCAGTACTTC. This sequence encodes CASRGASGTYEQYF. Combining the CDR3 with reference TRBV7-3 and TRBJ2-7 gives the whole variable domain GAGVSQTPSNKVTEKGKYVELRCDPISGHTALYWYRQSLGQGPEFLIYFQGTGAADDSGLPNDRFFAVRPEGSVSTLKIQRTERGDSAVYLCASRGASGTYEQYFGPGTRLTVT.

The chain links TRBV5-1 to TRBJ2-5, with TRBD2 identical over 9 bases. V gave up 0 bases and J gave up 3 bases; unmatched junction bases: 3. From germline, CDR1 is SGHRS and CDR2 YFSETQ. The CDR3 extends over 15 amino acids. CDR3 in DNA: TGCGCCAGCAGCTTGGTGGCGGGGGGGGAAGAGACCCAGTACTTC. Its translation: CASSLVAGGEETQYF.

The chain couples TRBV5-6 to TRBJ2-4; 7 nucleotides match TRBD2. The CDR3 extends over 17 amino acids. Germline loops: CDR1 SGHDT, CDR2 YYEEEE. V lost 5 bases, J lost 6 bases, and 17 bases stayed unmatched. The CDR3 loop reads CASSSSGGRGVRNIQYF. CDR3 DNA: TGTGCCAGCAGTTCTAGCGGAGGAAGGGGAGTTAGAAACATTCAGTACTTC.

V gene TRBV30 combines with J gene TRBJ1-5, with 7 nucleotides matching TRBD1. Germline lookup yields CDR1 GTSNPN and CDR2 SVGIG (reference sequence). The CDR3 runs to 16 residues. Germline trimming cut 0 bases from V and 2 bases from J; bases unmatched to any gene: 7. In DNA form, the CDR3 reads TGTGCCTGGAGTGTAAACAGGGGCGGGGGCAATCAGCCCCAGCATTTT. Translation: CAWSVNRGGGNQPQHF.